This TCR beta chain was sequenced in a study of EBV T-cell therapy then PD-1 blockade in nasopharyngeal carcinoma. Per the germline V gene, CDR1 is SGDLS and CDR2 is YYNGEE. The CDR3 runs 16 residues. J lost 5 bases, V lost 3 bases, and 11 bases had no gene match. Some clones are missing from TCRdb's copy, which holds only in-frame ones; the method was immunoSEQ multiplex PCR. The table records tens of thousands of clones, 82% of them present only once. The treatment is: AdE1-LMPpoly-expanded autologous EBV-specific T-cell therapy followed by anti-PD-1 nivolumab. Details on this clone: Its antigen is not identified.

Source: CD8+ T cells from blood, taken at day -245 from a patient whose treatment included autologous EBV-specific T cells and nivolumab. The rearrangement joins TRBV9 to TRBJ2-7; 10 positions match TRBD2. The sequence was obtained from a man in his forties or fifties with nasopharyngeal carcinoma. CDR3 coding DNA: TGTGCCAGCAGCGCTAGCCTGGGACTAGCGTACCACGAGCAGTACTTC. Its protein is CASSASLGLAYHEQYF.